The 10 T cell receptor beta chains reported below all come from one sample, sequenced in a study of blood T cell repertoires in COVID-19. Some clones are missing from TCRdb's copy, which holds only in-frame ones; the method was immunoSEQ multiplex PCR. The profile covers 150,000 to 200,000 clones, with 80% to 85% appearing a single time and 4.5% to 6.5% taken by the ten largest. Sequencing was done on a sample of peripheral blood. The receptors stem from a woman younger than 45 with acute or convalescent COVID-19.

This clone turned up a few times. The V gene is TRBV7-6, the J gene TRBJ1-4; TRBD1 is a possible D gene (6 bases). Deletions cut 3 bases from V and 8 bases from J, with 16 bases between. The germline V gene encodes CDR1 SGHVS and CDR2 FNYEAQ. CDR3 length equals 15 residues. The DNA for the CDR3 is TGTGCCAGCAGCTTCGGAGTAGCAGGGGTGGAAAAACTGTTTTTT. This gives the protein CASSFGVAGVEKLFF.

V and J are TRBV2 and TRBJ2-7, with D possibly being TRBD2 (7 bases). This CDR3 is built from 16 residues. In germline, CDR1 is SNHLY, CDR2 FYNNEI. With 8 bases removed from V and 2 bases from J, the gap between germline ends came to 22 bases. The CDR3 protein is CASSPDGGLLTYEQYF. The CDR3 DNA reads TGTGCCAGCTCTCCCGACGGGGGGCTCCTTACCTACGAGCAGTACTTC.

The J gene is TRBJ2-5, the V gene TRBV29-1; perhaps TRBD1 as D (6 bases). Looked up from germline, CDR1 is SQVTM and CDR2 is ANQGSEA. This CDR3 comprises 13 residues. V was shortened by 6 bases and J by 2 bases, with 13 bases between the two germline ends. Here the CDR3 DNA reads TGCAGCGTGGTATTAGGGGGTCAAGAGACCCAGTACTTC. Translation gives CSVVLGGQETQYF.

The chain combines TRBV28 with TRBJ1-4, with 8 nucleotides matching TRBD1. From germline, CDR1 is MDHEN and CDR2 SYDVKM. The CDR3 consists of 15 residues. V shed 4 bases, J shed 11 bases, and the junction held 12 bases outside the gene matches. The CDR3 DNA is TGTGCCAGCAGTTCACCGCCCACGCACAGGGGGAAACTGTTTTTT. Its protein product is CASSSPPTHRGKLFF.

The rearrangement links TRBV27 to TRBJ2-5, with TRBD1 matching over 7 bases. J lost 0 bases, V lost 2 bases, and 6 bases had no gene match. Germline values: CDR1 MNHEY, CDR2 SMNVEV (reference sequence). The CDR3 has 16 amino acids. CDR3 region: CASSLTGTVYQETQYF. Written as DNA, the CDR3 is TGTGCCAGCAGTTTAACCGGGACAGTCTACCAAGAGACCCAGTACTTC.

This chain uses TRBV5-4 with TRBJ2-5; D is possibly TRBD1 (6 bases). V dropped 4 bases and J dropped 5 bases, with 18 bases sitting between them. Per germline, CDR1 SGHNT and CDR2 YYREEE (reference sequence). The CDR3 runs 15 residues. The CDR3 reads CASSLYFSGAETQYF. The CDR3 region has the DNA TGTGCCAGCAGCCTCTACTTTTCAGGGGCTGAGACCCAGTACTTC.

The J gene is TRBJ2-1, the V gene TRBV11-1; tentative D call: TRBD2 (6 bases). The germline V gene encodes CDR1 SGHAT and CDR2 FQDESV (reference sequence). This CDR3 has 15 amino acids. V was cut by 3 bases and J by 9 bases, with 18 bases left in between. The CDR3 region is CASSFSPGATVEQFF. The DNA for the CDR3 is TGTGCCAGCAGCTTTTCACCGGGAGCGACGGTTGAGCAGTTCTTC.

V and J are TRBV29-1 and TRBJ2-5, with D possibly being TRBD2 (6 bases). Trimming took 8 bases from V and 6 from J, leaving 22 bases between them. CDR1 and CDR2 from the germline V gene are SQVTM and ANQGSEA. This CDR3 is built from 14 residues. The CDR3 here is CSPPPTRGRKTQYF. As DNA, the CDR3 is TGCAGCCCCCCACCCACGCGGGGACGAAAGACCCAGTACTTC. The variable domain in full, completed from reference TRBV29-1 and TRBJ2-5, reads SAVISQKPSRDICQRGTSLTIQCQVDSQVTMMFWYRQQPGQSLTLIATANQGSEATYESGFVIDKFPISRPNLTFSTLTVSNMSPEDSSIYLCSPPPTRGRKTQYFGPGTRLLVL.

J is TRBJ2-1 and V is TRBV6-2 or TRBV6-3; D might be TRBD1 (5 bases). V was trimmed by 1 base and J by 4 bases, leaving 8 bases between them. From germline, CDR1 is MNHEY and CDR2 SVGEGT. CDR3 length: 14 residues. The CDR3 coding sequence is TGTGCCAGCAGTTACTTCGCAGGGTACAATGAGCAGTTCTTC. As protein: CASSYFAGYNEQFF.

V gene TRBV28 combines with J gene TRBJ1-1; D unclear. Trimming removed 6 bases from V and 2 bases from J, with 4 bases in between. CDR1 is MDHEN, CDR2 SYDVKM, per germline. This CDR3 has 11 amino acids. In DNA, the CDR3 is TGTGCCAGCAGAACTAACACTGAAGCTTTCTTT. Protein sequence: CASRTNTEAFF.